The following is a TCR beta chain sequence with its context. The assay was immunoSEQ multiplex PCR, and TCRdb's table has in-frame clones only and misses some. The sample contains some 240,000 clones, 90% of which appear only once. The entry originates in a study of blood T cell repertoires in COVID-19. Overall study: Nucleic acid was either cDNA or gDNA, and it came from T cells, B-cell-depleted T cells, or PBMCs.

Seattle cases were enrolled at active infection and followed longitudinally. Germline CDR1 is MNHEY and CDR2 is SVGEGT. The CDR3 totals 18 residues. The junction had 16 bases not matched to a gene; V was cut back by 2 bases and J by 4 bases. The clonotype originates from a woman aged 60-70 years with COVID-19, enrolled during active disease. V and J are TRBV6-2 or TRBV6-3 and TRBJ1-2; 7 bases line up with TRBD1. What was sequenced was peripheral blood. The CDR3 DNA reads as TGTGCCAGCAGTTACAATCGGAGGGTCCGGCAGGGGGTCTATGGCTACACCTTC. Translating it yields CASSYNRRVRQGVYGYTF.